This T cell receptor (beta chain) is drawn from a study of CD8+CD57+ T cells in acquired aplastic anemia. Study findings and constraints: Patients shared some 29 CD8+ CDR3 sequences with controls. Patients and controls had CD8+ Simpson's diversity values that were not significantly distinct.

Remarks on this clonotype: The target antigen is unknown.

Germline V CDR1 and CDR2: SEHNR, FQNEAQ (reference sequence). Deletions cut 5 bases from V and 6 bases from J, with 16 bases between. The CDR3 is 14 residues long. Flow cytometry had shown expanded CD8+CD57+ cells in the patients chosen for sequencing. All participating patients were living with severe acquired aplastic anemia. For CDR3 and TCR beta VDJ profiling, genomic DNA was the template used. TCRdb re-derived calls from the reads in MiXCR, one entry per CDR3 protein. The sample carries about 120,000 distinct CDR3 sequences, about 50% recorded once. The chain links TRBV7-9 to TRBJ1-2; D unclear. The sequenced material came from sorted CD4+, CD8+, or CD8+CD57+ T cells (not recorded which) from PBMCs. This sequence originates from a human donor with aplastic anemia. The CDR3 region has the DNA TGTGCCAGCAGCCCAGCGGGTTGGAGTGATGGCTACACCTTC. It is translated as CASSPAGWSDGYTF.